Listed here are 29 T cell receptor beta chains from one sample, sequenced in a study of blood T cell repertoires in COVID-19 (dated by TCRdb to the early 2020s). The protocol used for the library was the immunoSEQ multiplex PCR assay. The table comes from immuneACCESS by way of TCRdb, which keeps in-frame sequences with V and J called. Part of the clones is missing from these tables; in studies checked, under half for an unresolved V gene and the rest for unknown reasons. In all, the sample holds some 210,000 clones, and roughly 80% of those were seen once. The top ten clonotypes cover 20% of the sample. The specimen sequenced was peripheral blood. These receptors all stem from a human donor in a cohort sampled during active COVID-19.

V gene TRBV6-2 or TRBV6-3 combines with J gene TRBJ1-1, with D unresolved. The CDR3 runs to 13 residues. CDR1 MNHEY and CDR2 SVGEGT come from the germline V gene. The germline V and J ends were trimmed by 5 bases and 5 bases, with 12 bases remaining between them. CDR3 bases: TGTGCCAGCAGTCAAACCAGGAGGACTGAAGCTTTCTTT. This translates into CASSQTRRTEAFF.

The rearrangement joins TRBV6-5 to TRBJ2-7; possible D gene TRBD1, 6 bases. Germline V gene lookup returns CDR1 MNHEY and CDR2 SVGAGI. V shed 6 bases and J shed 7 bases, with 16 bases lying between them. The CDR3 sequence is 13 residues long. The CDR3 region is CASRSWTEGEQYV. The CDR3, as DNA: TGTGCCAGCAGATCCTGGACAGAAGGGGAGCAGTACGTC.

V is TRBV15 and J is TRBJ2-1; D is unresolved. CDR1 is LNHNV and CDR2 is YYDKDF in the germline V gene (reference sequence). V lost 2 bases and J lost 8, with 13 bases in between. This CDR3 region has 14 residues. This chain's CDR3 is CATSRPPLRDEQFF. CDR3 DNA sequence: TGTGCCACCAGCAGACCCCCCCTCCGGGATGAGCAGTTCTTC.

The chain couples TRBV6-6 to TRBJ2-2; a weak D match, TRBD2 (5 bases). In germline, CDR1 is MNHNY, CDR2 SVGAGI (reference sequence). This CDR3 comprises 15 residues. Trimming took off 4 bases at V and 7 bases at J, with 16 bases between the two ends. The CDR3 reads CASSSGEARYGELFF. The CDR3 bases are TGTGCCAGCAGTTCCGGGGAAGCCCGGTACGGGGAGCTGTTTTTT.

The chain combines TRBV19 with TRBJ1-2; 9 nucleotides align to TRBD1. This CDR3 has 13 residues. From germline, CDR1 is LNHDA and CDR2 SQIVND (reference sequence). J was trimmed by 8 bases and V by 7 bases; bases with no gene match: 8. Here the CDR3 DNA reads TGTGCCAGTAAGGACTCAGACAGGGGGGGCTACACCTTC. This encodes CASKDSDRGGYTF. Full variable domain (rest looked up from reference TRBV19 and TRBJ1-2): DGGITQSPKYLFRKEGQNVTLSCEQNLNHDAMYWYRQDPGQGLRLIYYSQIVNDFQKGDIAEGYSVSREKKESFPLTVTSAQKNPTAFYLCASKDSDRGGYTFGSGTRLTVV.

The rearrangement links TRBV7-2 to TRBJ2-1; a weak D match, TRBD1 (5 bases). Between the trimmed V and J ends, which lost 6 bases and 6 bases, there was a span of 18 bases. The CDR3 is made up of 15 amino acids. The germline V gene encodes CDR1 SGHTA and CDR2 FQGNSA. The CDR3 loop reads CASSSQGRRGNEQFF. The CDR3 nucleotides are TGTGCCAGCAGTTCCCAGGGCAGAAGAGGCAATGAGCAGTTCTTC. Drawing the rest from reference TRBV7-2 and TRBJ2-1, the complete variable domain is GAGVSQSPSNKVTEKGKDVELRCDPISGHTALYWYRQSLGQGLEFLIYFQGNSAPDKSGLPSDRFSAERTGGSVSTLTIQRTQQEDSAVYLCASSSQGRRGNEQFFGPGTRLTVL.

The chain recombines TRBV6-5 with TRBJ2-7; D is possibly TRBD1 (5 bases). This CDR3 has 12 amino acids. V was shortened by 5 bases and J by 5 bases, with 10 bases between the two germline ends. Germline V lookup: CDR1 MNHEY, CDR2 SVGAGI. CDR3 sequence reads: CASSPQGHEQYV. The DNA of the CDR3 is TGTGCCAGCAGTCCCCAGGGCCACGAGCAGTACGTC.

The chain is built from TRBV14 and TRBJ2-1; 9 positions agree with TRBD2. The CDR3 contains 16 residues. CDR1 and CDR2 (germline): SGHDN, FVKESK. The V segment lost 3 bases and the J segment 7 bases; nucleotides outside the gene matches: 10. As DNA, the CDR3 is TGTGCCAGCAGCCACTTCGTCCTAGCGGGATGGAATGAGCAGTTCTTC. It is translated as CASSHFVLAGWNEQFF.

The rearrangement joins TRBV4-1 to TRBJ2-7, with 8 positions matching TRBD2. The CDR3 consists of 16 residues. Germline V gene lookup returns CDR1 MGHRA and CDR2 YSYEKL. V was pared by 0 bases and J by 3 bases, with 7 bases of the junction left unmatched. This CDR3 reads CASSQDPSGGVYEQYV. In DNA, the CDR3 is TGCGCCAGCAGCCAAGATCCCAGCGGGGGTGTCTACGAGCAGTACGTC.

The chain carries TRBV21-1 and TRBJ2-1; TRBD2, the D gene given by the table, was not confirmed from the DNA. TRBV21-1 is a known pseudogene. CDR3 length equals 17 residues. CDR3 nucleotides: TGTGCCAGCAGCAAGTCCCTAGCGGGGGGTCCCTACAATGAGCAGTTCTTC. Its translation: CASSKSLAGGPYNEQFF.

The V and J genes are TRBV28 and TRBJ2-1, with 8 bases matching TRBD2. The CDR3 has 15 residues. Trimming at V came to 6 bases and at J to 1 base, leaving 5 bases not matched to a gene. CDR1 is MDHEN and CDR2 is SYDVKM in the germline V gene. In DNA, the CDR3 is TGTGCCAGCAGAATCGGCGGGGGGTCCTACAATGAGCAGTTCTTC. Translating it yields CASRIGGGSYNEQFF.

The chain joins TRBV4-1 to TRBJ1-2; TRBD1 aligns across 8 bases. Unmatched junction bases numbered 6, after V lost 2 bases and J lost 4 bases. CDR1 is MGHRA, CDR2 YSYEKL, per germline. This CDR3 region has 15 residues. CDR3 sequence: CASSQTGGLGYGYTF. The CDR3 DNA reads as TGCGCCAGCAGCCAAACAGGGGGTTTAGGCTATGGCTACACCTTC.

The table lists this clone with a count of one. Distinct nucleotide sequences in the sample also encode this CDR3. The rearrangement uses TRBV28 and TRBJ1-1; 8 positions agree with TRBD1. Germline trimming cut 4 bases from V and 1 base from J; bases unmatched to any gene: 2. This CDR3 spans 14 amino acids. Germline V gene lookup returns CDR1 MDHEN and CDR2 SYDVKM. CDR3 residues: CASSSGQGNTEAFF. DNA for the CDR3: TGTGCCAGCAGTTCCGGACAGGGGAACACTGAAGCTTTCTTT.

V gene TRBV19 combines with J gene TRBJ2-6; 11 bases line up with TRBD2. The CDR3 has 17 amino acids. V trimming: 7 bases; J trimming: 4 bases; junction bases outside the gene matches: 9. Germline loops: CDR1 LNHDA, CDR2 SQIVND (reference sequence). DNA for the CDR3: TGTGCCAGTACCCTCTGGACTAGCGGGTCCGGGGCCAACGTCCTGACTTTC. It translates to CASTLWTSGSGANVLTF.

The genes are TRBV6-5 and TRBJ1-2; D remains unclear. V dropped 6 bases and J dropped 2 bases, with 10 bases sitting between them. Germline V lookup: CDR1 MNHEY, CDR2 SVGAGI. The CDR3 contains 13 residues. The CDR3 protein is CASRTGANYGYTF. The CDR3, as DNA: TGTGCCAGCAGGACGGGAGCGAACTATGGCTACACCTTC.

The V and J genes are TRBV5-5 and TRBJ2-3; TRBD2 agrees at 10 bases. V gave up 4 bases and J gave up 2 bases; unmatched junction bases: 4. This CDR3 contains 15 residues. The germline V gene encodes CDR1 SGHKS and CDR2 YYEKEE (reference sequence). CDR3 amino acids: CASSRLAGLTDTQYF. CDR3 DNA sequence: TGTGCCAGCAGCAGACTAGCGGGCCTCACAGATACGCAGTATTTT.

This chain connects TRBV24-1 to TRBJ2-5; D call uncertain. V shed 3 bases and J shed 1 base, with 5 bases lying between them. CDR1 and CDR2 from the germline V gene are KGHDR and SFDVKD. This CDR3 region has 13 residues. The CDR3 spells CATSDSVQETQYF. Here the CDR3 DNA reads TGTGCCACCAGTGATAGCGTCCAAGAGACCCAGTACTTC.

The chain couples TRBV28 to TRBJ1-1; TRBD1 matches at 7 bases. This CDR3 contains 15 residues. CDR1 is MDHEN, CDR2 SYDVKM, per germline. Trimming cost V 3 bases and J 5 bases; bases outside gene matches: 9. The CDR3 is CASSFLTTGKTEAFF. The DNA for the CDR3 is TGTGCCAGCAGTTTTCTGACGACAGGGAAAACTGAAGCTTTCTTT.

As DNA, the CDR3 is TGTGCCAGCAGTTTCTACCAGGGACTAGCGGGAGGAACCTACAATGAGCAGTTCTTC. This codes for CASSFYQGLAGGTYNEQFF. This chain links TRBV3-1 (or the pseudogene TRBV3-2) with TRBJ2-1, with 15 bases identical to TRBD2. V was pared by 6 bases and J by 2 bases, with 11 bases of the junction left unmatched. CDR1 is LGHDT and CDR2 is YNNKEL in the germline V gene (reference sequence). This CDR3 is 19 amino acids long.

The chain links TRBV13 to TRBJ2-3; D may be TRBD2 (5 bases). Trimming took off 2 bases at V and 1 base at J, with 13 bases between the two ends. The CDR3 loop spans 16 amino acids. CDR1 PRHDT and CDR2 FYEKMQ come from the germline V gene (reference sequence). Here the CDR3 DNA reads TGTGCCAGCAGCTTATCTTCGGGGTGGGGCACAGATACGCAGTATTTT. It specifies CASSLSSGWGTDTQYF.

The gene calls are TRBV19 and TRBJ2-7, with D perhaps TRBD1 (6 bases). The V gene's germline CDR1 is LNHDA and CDR2 SQIVND (reference sequence). The CDR3 extends over 14 amino acids. The V end lost 2 bases, the J end lost 2 bases, and 10 bases lay between the germline ends. The CDR3: CASSIQQGPYEQYF. CDR3 nucleotide sequence: TGTGCCAGTAGTATACAACAGGGCCCCTACGAGCAGTACTTC.

This clone has just a few counts. The chain recombines TRBV19 with TRBJ1-2; D remains unclear. The length of the CDR3 is 12 residues. Germline loops: CDR1 LNHDA, CDR2 SQIVND (reference sequence). The germline V and J ends were trimmed by 5 bases and 8 bases, with 12 bases remaining between them. The CDR3 nucleotides read TGTGCCAGTAGTCCTAATCCGGGGGGCTACACCTTC. Its protein product is CASSPNPGGYTF.

This chain joins TRBV6-5 and TRBJ1-3, with D possibly being TRBD1 (6 bases). Deletions cut 6 bases from V and 0 bases from J, with 9 bases between. The CDR3 sequence is 14 residues long. Germline CDR1 is MNHEY and CDR2 is SVGAGI. The CDR3: CASSRGSSGNTIYF. In DNA, the CDR3 is TGTGCCAGCAGCAGGGGTTCCTCTGGAAACACCATATATTTT.

Notes on this clone: Because the CDR3's place on the DNA is in doubt, the DNA is left out and the CDR3 is given as listed by TCRdb. This chain joins TRBV5-6 and TRBJ2-5; the table's D call, TRBD1, has no DNA check behind it. The CDR3 comprises 13 residues, both ends counted. Looked up from germline, CDR1 is SGHDT and CDR2 is YYEEEE. CDR3 region: CASSFGQGAVPYF.

CDR3 coding DNA: TGTGCCAGCAGCTTTGGACAGGGTGGGGAAAAACTGTTTTTT. Translation gives CASSFGQGGEKLFF. The chain uses TRBV7-2 and TRBJ1-4; 8 bases agree with TRBD1. V was pared by 3 bases and J by 8 bases, with 5 bases of the junction left unmatched. CDR1 is SGHTA, CDR2 FQGNSA, per germline. The CDR3 is made up of 14 amino acids.

This clone was detected once. The genes are TRBV9 and TRBJ2-2; 10 bases fit TRBD2. The CDR3 runs to 15 residues. The V gene's germline CDR1 is SGDLS and CDR2 YYNGEE. V gave up 4 bases and J gave up 6 bases; unmatched junction bases: 6. The CDR3 spells CASSNPSGSSGELFF. The CDR3 coding sequence is TGTGCCAGCAGCAATCCTAGCGGGAGCTCCGGGGAGCTGTTTTTT.

The CDR3, as DNA: TGTGCCAGCACCGGTATGCGAGGAAACGAGCAGTACGTC. Translation gives CASTGMRGNEQYV. This chain uses TRBV6-5 with TRBJ2-7; D unresolved. With 7 bases removed from V and 5 bases from J, the gap between germline ends came to 15 bases. CDR3 length: 13 amino acids. Germline V gene sequence: CDR1 MNHEY, CDR2 SVGAGI.

The chain carries TRBV4-2 and TRBJ2-1; TRBD1 is a possible D gene (8 bases). CDR3 length equals 18 residues. Germline V lookup: CDR1 LGHNA, CDR2 YNFKEQ. The V end lost 1 base, the J end lost 2 bases, and 18 bases lay between the germline ends. DNA for the CDR3: TGTGCCAGCAGCCAAGTGGGGAGGGGGACAGGAACCTACAATGAGCAGTTCTTC. This codes for CASSQVGRGTGTYNEQFF.

The V gene is TRBV14, the J gene TRBJ2-1; no clear D. CDR3 size: 13 residues. V dropped 1 base and J dropped 4 bases, with 5 bases sitting between them. Germline V lookup: CDR1 SGHDN, CDR2 FVKESK. CDR3 in amino acids: CASSQAEYNEQFF. The CDR3 DNA is TGTGCCAGCAGCCAAGCTGAGTACAATGAGCAGTTCTTC.